What follows are 11 T cell receptor beta chains derived from one specimen sequenced in a study of response to subunit inactivated influenza vaccine. TCRdb used MiXCR to reprocess the RT-PCR reads, holding one entry per CDR3 protein. The table shows roughly 570,000 distinct CDR3 sequences, with about 15% occurring only once. Material: PBMCs from blood, obtained less than 13 days after vaccination. Every receptor here comes from a middle-aged man who received an inactivated influenza vaccine.

The chain recombines TRBV7-2 with TRBJ2-5, with 10 bases matching TRBD1. The junction had 8 bases not matched to a gene; V was cut back by 5 bases and J by 5 bases. Germline assignment: CDR1 SGHTA and CDR2 FQGNSA. The CDR3 totals 15 residues. CDR3 in DNA: TGTGCCAGCAGCCAGAGGACAGGGGGAGGCGAGACCCAGTACTTC. Amino acid sequence: CASSQRTGGGETQYF.

This clonotype was seen a handful of times. V usage is TRBV28 and J usage is TRBJ2-7, with 9 bases lining up with TRBD2. Looked up from germline, CDR1 is MDHEN and CDR2 is SYDVKM. Losses at the gene ends were 4 bases for V and 5 bases for J; bases not matched to a gene: 9. This CDR3 spans 15 amino acids. CDR3 loop: CASSSAGGAQDEQYF. In nucleotides, the CDR3 is TGTGCCAGCAGTTCCGCGGGGGGGGCGCAGGACGAGCAGTACTTC.

The rearrangement joins TRBV27 to TRBJ1-6; D remains unclear. This CDR3 spans 18 amino acids. The germline CDR1 and CDR2 sequences are MNHEY and SMNVEV (reference sequence). The V end was cut by 3 bases, the J end by 0 bases, with 15 bases between. The CDR3 DNA follows: TGTGCCAGCAGTTTCTCCCAGGACGGTATCTCCTATAATTCACCCCTCCACTTT. It encodes CASSFSQDGISYNSPLHF.

This chain uses TRBV20-1 with TRBJ1-6; tentative D call: TRBD1 (5 bases). This CDR3 comprises 15 residues. Trimming removed 3 bases at V and 7 bases at J, with 16 bases between. The germline V gene encodes CDR1 DFQATT and CDR2 SNEGSKA (reference sequence). The CDR3 loop reads CSASGTAQYNSPLHF. CDR3 in DNA: TGCAGTGCTAGTGGGACCGCACAATACAATTCACCCCTCCACTTT.

The V call is TRBV9, the J call TRBJ2-7, with 7 bases that match TRBD2. Trimming took 0 bases from V and 3 from J; bases not matched to a gene: 6. CDR3 length equals 15 residues. In germline, CDR1 is SGDLS, CDR2 YYNGEE. For the CDR3, the DNA is TGTGCCAGCAGCGTAGCAGCTAGCGGATACTACGAGCAGTACTTC. Protein product: CASSVAASGYYEQYF.

The gene calls are TRBV10-3 and TRBJ2-7, with D unresolved. This CDR3 spans 14 amino acids. Germline CDR1 reads ENHRY; CDR2 reads SYGVKD. V dropped 7 bases and J dropped 2 bases, with 15 bases sitting between them. The CDR3 here is CAITPRRFTYEQYF. CDR3 in DNA: TGTGCCATCACCCCACGCAGGTTTACCTACGAGCAGTACTTC.

The sample holds a few counts of this clonotype. This chain joins TRBV20-1 and TRBJ2-3, with unresolved D. The ends were cut back, 5 bases at V and 0 bases at J, with 9 bases in the middle. The germline V gene has CDR1 DFQATT and CDR2 SNEGSKA (reference sequence). This CDR3 is 13 amino acids long. The CDR3 protein is CSAHTLSTDTQYF. DNA of the CDR3: TGCAGTGCTCATACACTAAGCACAGATACGCAGTATTTT.

There are many counts of this clonotype. CDR3 protein: CASSLNPLPTEQYF. CDR3 coding DNA: TGTGCCAGCAGTTTAAATCCCCTTCCTACGGAGCAGTACTTC. This sequence joins TRBV28 and TRBJ2-7, with D unclear. Trimming removed 2 bases from V and 7 bases from J, with 15 bases in between. The CDR3 runs to 14 residues. Germline-derived CDR1 and CDR2 are MDHEN and SYDVKM.

The V call is TRBV18, the J call TRBJ2-7, with 11 positions matching TRBD1. The CDR3 has 15 residues. Germline loops: CDR1 KGHSH, CDR2 LQKENI. The V segment lost 4 bases and the J segment 7 bases; nucleotides outside the gene matches: 9. CDR3: CASSRTGTGGYEQYF. CDR3 nucleotides: TGTGCCAGCTCACGGACCGGGACAGGGGGTTATGAGCAGTACTTC.

The chain uses TRBV5-6 and TRBJ2-7, with 7 nucleotides matching TRBD2. Germline lookup yields CDR1 SGHDT and CDR2 YYEEEE. V shed 6 bases and J 1 base; nucleotides not matched to a gene: 7. This CDR3 spans 14 amino acids. CDR3 loop: CASTKKRGSYEQYF. The CDR3, as DNA: TGTGCCAGCACCAAAAAGCGGGGATCCTACGAGCAGTACTTC.

A few counts support this clonotype. The chain carries TRBV7-2 and TRBJ1-1, with D perhaps TRBD1 (6 bases). The CDR3 has 15 residues. Germline V lookup: CDR1 SGHTA, CDR2 FQGNSA. V lost 5 bases and J 0 bases, leaving 13 bases between the germline ends. CDR3 nucleotides: TGTGCCAGCAGCGTCGCAGGGGCCATGAACACTGAAGCTTTCTTT. Amino acid sequence: CASSVAGAMNTEAFF.